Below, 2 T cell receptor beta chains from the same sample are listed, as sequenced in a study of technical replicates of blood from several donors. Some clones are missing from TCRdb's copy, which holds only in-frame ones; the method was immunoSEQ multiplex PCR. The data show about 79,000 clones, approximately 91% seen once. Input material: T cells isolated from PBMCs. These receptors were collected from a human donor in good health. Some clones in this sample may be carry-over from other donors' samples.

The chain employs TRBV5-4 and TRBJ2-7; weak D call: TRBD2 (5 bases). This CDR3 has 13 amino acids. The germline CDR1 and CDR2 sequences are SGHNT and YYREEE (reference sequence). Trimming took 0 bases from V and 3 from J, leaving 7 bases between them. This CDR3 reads CASSLARDYEQYF. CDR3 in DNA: TGTGCCAGCAGCTTGGCACGGGACTACGAGCAGTACTTC.

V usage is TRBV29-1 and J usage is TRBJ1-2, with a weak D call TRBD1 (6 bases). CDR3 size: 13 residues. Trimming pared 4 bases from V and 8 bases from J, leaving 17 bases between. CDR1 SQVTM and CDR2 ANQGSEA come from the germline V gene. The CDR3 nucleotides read TGCAGCGTTGTGGACAGTCTATCAGGAGGCTACACCTTC. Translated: CSVVDSLSGGYTF.